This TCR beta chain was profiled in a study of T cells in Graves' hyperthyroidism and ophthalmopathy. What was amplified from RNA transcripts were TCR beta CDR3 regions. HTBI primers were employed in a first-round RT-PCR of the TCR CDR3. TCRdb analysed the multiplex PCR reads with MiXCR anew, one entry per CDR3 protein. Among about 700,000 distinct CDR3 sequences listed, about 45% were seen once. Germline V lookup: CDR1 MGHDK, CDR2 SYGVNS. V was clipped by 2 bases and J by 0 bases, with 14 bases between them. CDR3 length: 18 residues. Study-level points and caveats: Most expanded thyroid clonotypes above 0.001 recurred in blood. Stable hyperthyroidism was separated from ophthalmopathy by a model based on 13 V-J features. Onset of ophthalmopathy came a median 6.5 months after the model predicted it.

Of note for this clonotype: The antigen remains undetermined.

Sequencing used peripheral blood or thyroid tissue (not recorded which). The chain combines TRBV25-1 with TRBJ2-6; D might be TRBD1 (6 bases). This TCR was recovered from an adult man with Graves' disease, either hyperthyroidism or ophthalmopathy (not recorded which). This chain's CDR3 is CASSEPNRRGSGANVLTF. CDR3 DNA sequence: TGTGCCAGCAGTGAACCAAACCGCAGGGGCTCTGGGGCCAACGTCCTGACTTTC.